This entry describes one TCR beta chain. The entry originates in a study of blood T cell repertoires in COVID-19. Overall study context: Whether acute or convalescent, the COVID-19 samples came from the United States, Italy and Spain. The analysed material was cDNA or gDNA that came from T cells, B-cell-depleted T cells, or PBMCs.

Germline assignment: CDR1 MDHEN and CDR2 SYDVKM. CDR3 length: 15 residues. Trimming pared 6 bases from V and 4 bases from J, leaving 16 bases between. As processed by the authors: Reference gene primer amplification yielded estimated nucleated cell counts. Using immunoSEQ multiplex PCR, the repertoire was profiled, and TCRdb retains in-frame clones only, with some absent. The V and J calls and clone size come from that table; D and trimming were worked out from the DNA. This sample has about 98,000 clones, with more than 85% found just once. This TCR came from a young man with acute or convalescent COVID-19. The V call is TRBV28, the J call TRBJ2-4; D is perhaps TRBD1 (6 bases). The specimen sequenced was peripheral blood. The CDR3 is CASSPNRDTKNIQYF. The CDR3 DNA reads as TGTGCCAGCAGCCCAAATCGGGACACTAAAAACATTCAGTACTTC.